This T cell receptor (beta chain) was obtained from a study of beta chain features in type 1 diabetes. As for the study in general: Taken together, all samples contributed nearly 110 million examined sorted cells.

Reverse transcription of all isolated RNA meant that expressed TCRB transcripts were sequenced. TCRdb's table, derived via immunoSEQ multiplex PCR, lists solely in-frame clones and lacks some. This table holds 140,000 or so clones, nearly 9.5% found once. For this clone: Its specificity is not known.

CDR1 and CDR2 (germline): SGHDT, YYEEEE. V trimming: 4 bases; J trimming: 3 bases; junction bases outside the gene matches: 10. The CDR3 is made up of 15 amino acids. Study results and limitations: A closer apparent resemblance between naive, central memory and Treg TCRB repertoires was seen in patients than in healthy donors.

Every participating donor gave one draw, a heparinised blood sample averaging about 100 mL. The source is a man aged 18 to 29 in good health. Sequencing was done on a sample of central memory CD4+ T cells from blood. This rearrangement joins TRBV5-6 to TRBJ2-7; 7 nucleotides line up with TRBD1. CDR3 sequence (DNA): TGTGCCAGCAGCGGATTGGAGACAGGGATCTACGAGCAGTACTTC. Translation: CASSGLETGIYEQYF.